The sequence of this T cell receptor beta chain was determined in a study of T cells in Graves' hyperthyroidism and ophthalmopathy. Study observations and caveats: Separation of ophthalmopathy from stable hyperthyroidism was achieved by a 13 V-J model.

This clonotype was seen repeatedly, ten times or more. Its matching antigen is unknown. There were TCR beta CDR3 regions amplified from RNA transcripts. An initial round of RT-PCR targeting the TCR CDR3 relied on the HTBI primer set. One entry per CDR3 protein, called by TCRdb with MiXCR from the multiplex PCR reads. Of around 350,000 distinct CDR3 sequences in the sample, approximately 15% were seen once. The sample was blood. The TCR comes from a woman younger than 30 with Graves' hyperthyroidism that later progressed to Graves' ophthalmopathy.

CDR3 amino acids: CASSERTSGYSSYNEQFF. In nucleotides, the CDR3 is TGTGCCAGCAGCGAACGGACTAGCGGCTATAGCTCCTACAATGAGCAGTTCTTC. The chain combines TRBV13 with TRBJ2-1; 10 nucleotides match TRBD2. J lost 0 bases, V lost 5 bases, and 10 bases had no gene match. This CDR3 has 18 amino acids. CDR1 is PRHDT, CDR2 FYEKMQ, per germline (reference sequence).